Listed here are 27 T cell receptor beta chains from one sample, sequenced in a study of T-cell reconstitution after alpha-beta-depleted transplantation in children. This sample's TCRbeta library carried unique molecular identifier barcodes. TCRdb re-derived calls from the PCR reads in MiXCR, one entry per CDR3 protein. Among approximately 390,000 distinct CDR3 sequences, about a tenth were seen once, and the ten largest hold 4.5% to 7%. The sample was PBMCs from the stem cell graft donor, taken from the stem cell graft. The receptors come from a human donor who donated a stem cell graft to a child with acute myeloid leukemia.

J is TRBJ2-2 and V is TRBV6-2 or TRBV6-3; 7 bases line up with TRBD2. Germline CDR1 MNHEY, CDR2 SVGEGT. CDR3 size: 18 residues. After removal of 2 bases from V and 2 bases from J, the junction contained 11 bases not matched to a gene. The CDR3 DNA is TGTGCCAGCAGTTACAAACACATCCGGGGGGTAAACACCGGGGAGCTGTTTTTT. This gives the protein CASSYKHIRGVNTGELFF.

This clonotype was observed at least ten times. The chain carries TRBV20-1 and TRBJ2-5; D call uncertain. CDR1 is DFQATT, CDR2 SNEGSKA, per germline (reference sequence). V was clipped by 5 bases and J by 3 bases, with 22 bases between them. The length of the CDR3 is 16 residues. This CDR3 reads CSAPRWGWDPKETQYF. Here the CDR3 DNA reads TGCAGTGCTCCCCGGTGGGGATGGGATCCTAAAGAGACCCAGTACTTC.

This clonotype was found many times. The V call is TRBV20-1, the J call TRBJ2-7; weak D call: TRBD1 (6 bases). V lost 6 bases and J lost 2, with 14 bases in between. The germline gives CDR1 DFQATT, CDR2 SNEGSKA (reference sequence). The length of the CDR3 is 13 residues. In DNA, the CDR3 is TGCAGTGCACCAGGGGTTCAAACCTACGAGCAGTACTTC. Translation gives CSAPGVQTYEQYF.

This clonotype was recorded at least ten times. The chain has TRBV12-3 or TRBV12-4 and TRBJ1-5, with 7 bases lining up with TRBD1. CDR3 length: 14 residues. With V trimmed by 4 bases and J by 4 bases, 4 bases remained unmatched. CDR3 coding DNA: TGTGCCAGCAGTTCGACAGGGTGGAATCAGCCCCAGCATTTT. It is translated as CASSSTGWNQPQHF.

This chain joins TRBV5-1 and TRBJ2-3; D is undetermined. Trimming removed 0 bases at V and 0 bases at J, with 8 bases between. CDR3 size: 15 residues. CDR1 is SGHRS, CDR2 YFSETQ, per germline. For the CDR3, the DNA is TGCGCCAGCAGCTTGGCGGATTCTAGCACAGATACGCAGTATTTT. It codes for CASSLADSSTDTQYF. Drawing the rest from reference TRBV5-1 and TRBJ2-3, the complete variable domain is KAGVTQTPRYLIKTRGQQVTLSCSPISGHRSVSWYQQTPGQGLQFLFEYFSETQRNKGNFPGRFSGRQFSNSRSEMNVSTLELGDSALYLCASSLADSSTDTQYFGPGTRLTVL.

The chain combines TRBV12-3 or TRBV12-4 with TRBJ2-5; D is unclear. Trimming left V 1 base short and J 2 bases short, with 8 bases between. The CDR3 sequence is 14 residues long. Here the CDR3 DNA reads TGTGCCAGCAGTTTAGTGTCAAATCAAGAGACCCAGTACTTC. Translation gives CASSLVSNQETQYF.

This chain joins TRBV12-3 or TRBV12-4 and TRBJ2-2, with 8 bases aligning to TRBD2. The trim removed 3 bases at V and 0 bases at J, leaving 9 bases unmatched. CDR3 size: 18 residues. In nucleotides, the CDR3 is TGTGCCAGCAGTTTCGGCGGGGGGCTGTTCGCGAACACCGGGGAGCTGTTTTTT. Translation gives CASSFGGGLFANTGELFF.

The sample holds a few counts of this clonotype. The rearrangement links TRBV5-1 to TRBJ2-7, with D possibly TRBD2 on 5 matching bases. V was clipped by 0 bases and J by 6 bases, with 10 bases between them. CDR3 length equals 13 residues. The V gene's germline CDR1 is SGHRS and CDR2 YFSETQ. The CDR3 nucleotides read TGCGCCAGCAGCTTGGCCCCAGGACTCGAGCAGTACTTC. Its protein is CASSLAPGLEQYF. Full variable domain (missing parts from reference TRBV5-1 and TRBJ2-7): KAGVTQTPRYLIKTRGQQVTLSCSPISGHRSVSWYQQTPGQGLQFLFEYFSETQRNKGNFPGRFSGRQFSNSRSEMNVSTLELGDSALYLCASSLAPGLEQYFGPGTRLTVT.

The rearrangement uses TRBV12-3 or TRBV12-4 and TRBJ2-1; D perhaps matches TRBD1 (6 bases). V was cut by 4 bases and J by 5 bases, with 15 bases left in between. CDR3 size: 15 residues. The CDR3 loop reads CASSSLQGPHNEQFF. For the CDR3, the DNA is TGTGCCAGCAGTTCGTTACAGGGCCCCCACAATGAGCAGTTCTTC.

This clonotype has ten or more counts. This chain joins TRBV6-2 or TRBV6-3 and TRBJ2-1; D not certain. CDR1 is MNHEY and CDR2 is SVGEGT in the germline V gene. There are 11 residues in the CDR3. V gave up 0 bases and J gave up 10 bases, with 4 bases separating them. CDR3 amino acids: CASSYSQEQFF. The DNA of the CDR3 is TGTGCCAGCAGTTACTCGCAAGAGCAGTTCTTC.

This clonotype was seen at least ten times. CDR3 sequence reads: CSADNQETQYF. The DNA for the CDR3 is TGCAGTGCTGACAACCAAGAGACCCAGTACTTC. The chain recombines TRBV20-1 with TRBJ2-5; D unresolved. V was trimmed by 5 bases and J by 0 bases, leaving 4 bases between them. The germline V gene encodes CDR1 DFQATT and CDR2 SNEGSKA (reference sequence). The length of the CDR3 is 11 residues.

The chain combines TRBV7-8 with TRBJ1-5, with D uncertain. Trimming took off 5 bases at V and 7 bases at J, with 18 bases between the two ends. The CDR3 covers 15 residues. Germline V CDR1 and CDR2: SGHVS, FQNEAQ. CDR3 amino acids: CASSPSTGFGQPQHF. CDR3 DNA sequence: TGTGCCAGCAGCCCTAGTACGGGGTTTGGACAGCCCCAGCATTTT. Full variable domain (outside the CDR3, taken from reference TRBV7-8 and TRBJ1-5): GAGVSQSPRYKVAKRGQDVALRCDPISGHVSLFWYQQALGQGPEFLTYFQNEAQLDKSGLPSDRFFAERPEGSVSTLKIQRTQQEDSAVYLCASSPSTGFGQPQHFGDGTRLSIL.

This clonotype showed up many times. V is TRBV12-3 or TRBV12-4 and J is TRBJ2-3, with 7 nucleotides matching TRBD2. Trimming at V came to 3 bases and at J to 5 bases, leaving 5 bases not matched to a gene. This CDR3 comprises 14 residues. The CDR3 bases are TGTGCCAGCAGTTTCTTCCGGGAGGTAGATACGCAGTATTTT. Protein sequence: CASSFFREVDTQYF.

The V gene is TRBV6-1, the J gene TRBJ2-1; no reliable D call. V lost 2 bases and J 4 bases, leaving 9 bases between the germline ends. CDR1 is MNHNS and CDR2 is SASEGT in the germline V gene. The CDR3 runs 14 residues. CDR3 sequence (DNA): TGTGCCAGCAGTGAACGTGCCCCATACAATGAGCAGTTCTTC. Its protein is CASSERAPYNEQFF.

This clonotype was recorded at least ten times. This rearrangement joins TRBV9 to TRBJ1-6; no clear D gene. The CDR3 is made up of 14 amino acids. CDR1 is SGDLS and CDR2 is YYNGEE in the germline V gene. Trimming pared 3 bases from V and 8 bases from J, leaving 12 bases between. The CDR3 DNA reads TGTGCCAGCAGCGCCGGGGAGCCGGATTCACCCCTCCACTTT. This sequence encodes CASSAGEPDSPLHF.

The chain has TRBV27 and TRBJ1-1; 8 bases agree with TRBD1. This CDR3 is built from 17 residues. Germline assignment: CDR1 MNHEY and CDR2 SMNVEV (reference sequence). With 4 bases clipped from V and 0 bases from J, the junction kept 10 bases outside the gene matches. The CDR3 DNA reads TGTGCCAGCAGTTCCGGGACAGGAAATCTCGTGAACACTGAAGCTTTCTTT. Its protein product is CASSSGTGNLVNTEAFF.

This clonotype was picked up a small number of times. The genes are TRBV19 and TRBJ1-5; D uncertain. The CDR3 consists of 15 residues. V lost 4 bases to trimming and J lost 2 bases, with 12 bases between them. Germline loops: CDR1 LNHDA, CDR2 SQIVND (reference sequence). The CDR3 loop reads CASSSQNVGNQPQHF. CDR3 DNA sequence: TGTGCCAGTAGTAGTCAAAATGTAGGCAATCAGCCCCAGCATTTT.

This clonotype was counted ten times or more. V usage is TRBV9 and J usage is TRBJ2-1; D is perhaps TRBD1 (5 bases). The CDR3 has 15 residues. Germline loops: CDR1 SGDLS, CDR2 YYNGEE. With 5 bases removed from V and 0 bases from J, the gap between germline ends came to 12 bases. The CDR3 sequence: CASSLTGFSYNEQFF. The CDR3 DNA reads TGTGCCAGCAGTCTTACAGGATTCTCCTACAATGAGCAGTTCTTC.

This clonotype was seen repeatedly, ten times or more. V is TRBV20-1 and J is TRBJ1-4; 11 bases are a match to TRBD1. V lost 6 bases and J lost 6; bases outside the gene matches: 21. This CDR3 contains 19 residues. From germline, CDR1 is DFQATT and CDR2 SNEGSKA (reference sequence). The CDR3 reads CSAPAGTGGPGAGYEKLFF. For the CDR3, the DNA is TGCAGTGCCCCGGCGGGGACAGGGGGACCCGGAGCGGGGTATGAAAAACTGTTTTTT.

This clonotype came up a few times. V usage is TRBV6-2 or TRBV6-3 and J usage is TRBJ2-1; tentatively, D is TRBD2 (5 bases). The CDR3 has 15 amino acids. Per the germline V gene, CDR1 is MNHEY and CDR2 is SVGEGT. The V end was cut by 6 bases, the J end by 1 base, with 13 bases between. The CDR3 region has the DNA TGTGCCAGCAGCCACGGACTCCTTTCCTACAATGAGCAGTTCTTC. It is translated as CASSHGLLSYNEQFF.

Concerning this clonotype: Relative to the germline gene, one junction end is altered; a read error may explain this. The chain is built from TRBV7-7 and TRBJ2-3; 7 positions match TRBD2. Germline-derived CDR1 and CDR2 are SSHAT and FNYEAQ (reference sequence). CDR3 length equals 16 residues. For the CDR3, the DNA is TGTGCTAGCAGCTTTTCACTAGCGACTAGCACAGATACGCAGTATTTT. This gives the protein CASSFSLATSTDTQYF.

This clonotype has only a few counts. The chain has TRBV2 and TRBJ2-1; tentative D call: TRBD1 (6 bases). CDR3 length: 13 residues. Trimming removed 4 bases at V and 4 bases at J, with 8 bases between. Germline V gene data show CDR1 as SNHLY and CDR2 as FYNNEI. The CDR3 DNA reads as TGTGCCAGCAGTGTTCAGGGGTACAATGAGCAGTTCTTC. As protein: CASSVQGYNEQFF.

This clonotype has just a few counts. The chain recombines TRBV12-3 or TRBV12-4 with TRBJ2-3; D is uncertain. This CDR3 has 15 amino acids. Trimming shortened V by 6 bases and J by 0 bases, and 13 bases separated the two germline ends. This CDR3 reads CASRASRASTDTQYF. In nucleotides, the CDR3 is TGTGCCAGCAGAGCTAGTCGGGCCAGCACAGATACGCAGTATTTT.

This rearrangement joins TRBV5-6 to TRBJ2-1, with D perhaps TRBD2 (5 bases). The germline V gene has CDR1 SGHDT and CDR2 YYEEEE. Trimming pared 1 base from V and 7 bases from J, leaving 15 bases between. This CDR3 spans 15 amino acids. The CDR3 here is CASSLSGISRNEQFF. The CDR3 nucleotides are TGTGCCAGCAGCTTGTCCGGGATATCGCGGAATGAGCAGTTCTTC.

The chain has TRBV30 and TRBJ1-2; D is perhaps TRBD1 (5 bases). V was cut by 3 bases and J by 4 bases, with 15 bases left in between. Germline CDR1 and CDR2: GTSNPN and SVGIG (reference sequence). The CDR3 loop spans 14 amino acids. CDR3 in DNA: TGTGCCTGGAGACGGCCCAGGGTTTTCTATGGCTACACCTTC. Protein: CAWRRPRVFYGYTF.

The chain employs TRBV4-2 and TRBJ2-7; D is undetermined. The V end lost 1 base, the J end lost 2 bases, and 12 bases lay between the germline ends. Germline CDR1 reads LGHNA; CDR2 reads YNFKEQ. The CDR3 has 15 residues. The CDR3 region is CASSQVVGRTYEQYF. In DNA, the CDR3 is TGTGCCAGCAGCCAAGTAGTTGGCAGAACCTACGAGCAGTACTTC.

V is TRBV20-1 and J is TRBJ2-7; tentatively, D is TRBD2 (6 bases). Germline CDR1 DFQATT, CDR2 SNEGSKA (reference sequence). Trimming took 5 bases from V and 4 from J, leaving 15 bases between them. CDR3 size: 13 residues. The CDR3 region has the DNA TGCAGTGCTTCGTCCGGAAGCGGGTACGAGCAGTACGTC. Its protein is CSASSGSGYEQYV.